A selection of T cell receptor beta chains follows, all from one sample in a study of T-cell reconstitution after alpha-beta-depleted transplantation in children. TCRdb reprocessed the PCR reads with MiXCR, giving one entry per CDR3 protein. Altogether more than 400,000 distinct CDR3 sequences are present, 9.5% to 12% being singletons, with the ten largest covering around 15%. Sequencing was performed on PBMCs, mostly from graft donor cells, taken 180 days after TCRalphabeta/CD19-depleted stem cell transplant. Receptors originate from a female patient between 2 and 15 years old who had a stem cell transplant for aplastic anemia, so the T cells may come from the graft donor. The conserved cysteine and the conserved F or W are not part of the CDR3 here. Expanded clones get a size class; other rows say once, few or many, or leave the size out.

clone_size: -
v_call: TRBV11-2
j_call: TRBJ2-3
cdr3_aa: ASSPGSLGVADTQY

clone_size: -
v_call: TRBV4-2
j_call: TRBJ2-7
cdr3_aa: ASSQPREAGEQY

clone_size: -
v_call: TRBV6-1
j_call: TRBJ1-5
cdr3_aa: ASSEARGARDQPQH

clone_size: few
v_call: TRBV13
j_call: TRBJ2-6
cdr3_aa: ASSQQVGPLSGANVLT

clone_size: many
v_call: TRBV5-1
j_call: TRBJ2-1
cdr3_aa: ASSFQGQGAYNEQF

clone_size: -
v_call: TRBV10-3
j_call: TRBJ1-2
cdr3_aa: AISDEGPLLYGYT

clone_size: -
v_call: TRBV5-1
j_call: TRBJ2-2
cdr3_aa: ASSYNPQGLAANTGELF

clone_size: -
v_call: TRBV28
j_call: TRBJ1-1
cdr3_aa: ASSFNIGQGITEAF

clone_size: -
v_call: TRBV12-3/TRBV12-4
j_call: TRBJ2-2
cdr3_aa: ASILGSQFGTGELF

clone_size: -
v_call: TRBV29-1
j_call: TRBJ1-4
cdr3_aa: SVGERQGRLF

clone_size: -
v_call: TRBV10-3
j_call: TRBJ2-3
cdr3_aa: AISEQGTSGGRPDTQY

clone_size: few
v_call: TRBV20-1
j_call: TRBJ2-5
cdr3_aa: SARLAGDPYQETQY

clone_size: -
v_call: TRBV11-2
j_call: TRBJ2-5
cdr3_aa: ASSLVEGQRFPGGTQY

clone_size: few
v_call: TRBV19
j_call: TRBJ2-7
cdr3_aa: ASSPGQVSSYEQY

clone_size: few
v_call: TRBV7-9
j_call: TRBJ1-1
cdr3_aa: ASSHRTGRNTEAF

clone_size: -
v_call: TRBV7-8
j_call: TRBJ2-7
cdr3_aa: ASTTESGIGEQY

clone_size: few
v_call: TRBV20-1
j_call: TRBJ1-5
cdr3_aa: SARVGTGGGQPQH

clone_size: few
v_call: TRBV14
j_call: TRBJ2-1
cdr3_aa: ASSQEWLAGYNEQF

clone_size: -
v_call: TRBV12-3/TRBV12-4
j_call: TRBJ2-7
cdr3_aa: ASSFKGGTEQY

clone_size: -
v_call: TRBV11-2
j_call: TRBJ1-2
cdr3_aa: ASSATGYSYGYT

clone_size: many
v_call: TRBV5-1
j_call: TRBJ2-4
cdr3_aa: ASSGAPLAKNIQY

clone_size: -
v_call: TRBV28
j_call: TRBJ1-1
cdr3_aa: ASRSSDKKGTEAF

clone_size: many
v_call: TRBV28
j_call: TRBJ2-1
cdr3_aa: ASSEIFGGYNEQF

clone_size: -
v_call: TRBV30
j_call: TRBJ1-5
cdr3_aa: AWRARGDNQPQH

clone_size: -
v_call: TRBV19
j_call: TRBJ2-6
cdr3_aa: ASSIERSGANVLT

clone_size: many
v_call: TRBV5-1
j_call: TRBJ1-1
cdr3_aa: ASSSGANTEAF

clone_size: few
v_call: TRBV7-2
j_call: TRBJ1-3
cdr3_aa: ASRLNSGNTIY

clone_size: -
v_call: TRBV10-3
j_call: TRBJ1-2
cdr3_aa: AISESPASGVFYGYT

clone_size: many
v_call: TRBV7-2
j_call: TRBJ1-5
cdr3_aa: ASSLRGDQPQH

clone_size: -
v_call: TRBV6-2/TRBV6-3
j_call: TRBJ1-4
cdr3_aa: ASSYPRIPDEKLF

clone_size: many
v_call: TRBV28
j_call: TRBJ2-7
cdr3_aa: ASRAALSSYEQY

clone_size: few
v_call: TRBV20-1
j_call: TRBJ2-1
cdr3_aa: SAPLSGSYNEQF

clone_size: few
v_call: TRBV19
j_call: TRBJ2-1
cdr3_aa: ASSILAGALYNEQF

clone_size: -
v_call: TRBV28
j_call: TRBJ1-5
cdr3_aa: ASSLGGRTMKPQPQH

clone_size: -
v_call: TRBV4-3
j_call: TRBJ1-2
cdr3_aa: ASSQADSPIYGYT

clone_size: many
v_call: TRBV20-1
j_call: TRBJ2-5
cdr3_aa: SARGTPQETQY

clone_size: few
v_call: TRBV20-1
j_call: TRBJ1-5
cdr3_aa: SARAKGQWGDQPQH

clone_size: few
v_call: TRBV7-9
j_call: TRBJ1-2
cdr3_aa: ASSLFGTGSSYGYT

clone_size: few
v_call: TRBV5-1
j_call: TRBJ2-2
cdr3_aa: ASSAGKANTGELF

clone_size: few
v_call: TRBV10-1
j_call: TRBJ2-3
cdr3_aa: ASSVHGNTDTQY

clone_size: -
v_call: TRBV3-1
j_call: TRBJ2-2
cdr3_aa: ASSQVGGSPTGELF

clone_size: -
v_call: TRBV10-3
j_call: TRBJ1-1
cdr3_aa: AISESNPP

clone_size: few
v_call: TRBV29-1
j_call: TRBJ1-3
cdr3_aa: SASLANLNTIY

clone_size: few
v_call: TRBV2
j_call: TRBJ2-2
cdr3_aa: ASSSDRRTYTGELF

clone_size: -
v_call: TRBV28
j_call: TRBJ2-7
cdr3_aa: ASSFSAGSPKGLEQY

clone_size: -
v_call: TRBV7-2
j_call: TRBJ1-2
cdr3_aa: ASSLRQLSNVDT

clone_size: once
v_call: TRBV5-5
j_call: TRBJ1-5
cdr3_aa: ASSFSGTARGGNQPQH

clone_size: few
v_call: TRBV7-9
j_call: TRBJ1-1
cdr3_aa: AFTGLMNTEAF

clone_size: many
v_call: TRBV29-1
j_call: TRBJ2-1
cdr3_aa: SVADRHPAEQF

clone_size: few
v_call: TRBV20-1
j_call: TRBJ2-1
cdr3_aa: SAPSRVHSYNEQF

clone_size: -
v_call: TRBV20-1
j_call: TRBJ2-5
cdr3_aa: SASDGVFKETQY

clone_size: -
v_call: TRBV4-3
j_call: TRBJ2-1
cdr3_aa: ASSHFSGGAYNEQF